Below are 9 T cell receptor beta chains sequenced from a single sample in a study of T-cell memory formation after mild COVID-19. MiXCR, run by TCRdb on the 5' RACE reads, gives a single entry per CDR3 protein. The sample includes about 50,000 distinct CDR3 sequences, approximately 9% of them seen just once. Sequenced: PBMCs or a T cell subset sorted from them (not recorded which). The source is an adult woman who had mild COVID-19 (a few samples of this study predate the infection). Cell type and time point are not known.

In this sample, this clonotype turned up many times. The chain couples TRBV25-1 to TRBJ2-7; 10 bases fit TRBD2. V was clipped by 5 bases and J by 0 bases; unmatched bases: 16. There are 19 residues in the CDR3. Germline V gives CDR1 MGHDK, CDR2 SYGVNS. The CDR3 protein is CASSYEDRRTSGVSYEQYF. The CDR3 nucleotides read TGTGCCAGCAGTTATGAGGACAGGAGAACTAGCGGGGTCTCCTACGAGCAGTACTTC.

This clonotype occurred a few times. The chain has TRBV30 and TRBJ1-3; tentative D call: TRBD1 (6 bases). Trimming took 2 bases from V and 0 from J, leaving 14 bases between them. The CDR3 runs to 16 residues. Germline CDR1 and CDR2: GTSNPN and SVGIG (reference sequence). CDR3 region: CAWSTPYRVSGNTIYF. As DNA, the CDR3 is TGTGCCTGGAGTACTCCCTACAGGGTCTCTGGAAACACCATATATTTT.

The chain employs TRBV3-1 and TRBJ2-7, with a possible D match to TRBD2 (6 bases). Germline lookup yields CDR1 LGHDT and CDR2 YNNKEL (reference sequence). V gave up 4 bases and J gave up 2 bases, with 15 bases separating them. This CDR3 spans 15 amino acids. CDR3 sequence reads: CASSPHPGGTYEQYF. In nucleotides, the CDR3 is TGTGCCAGCAGCCCCCACCCCGGCGGGACCTACGAGCAGTACTTC.

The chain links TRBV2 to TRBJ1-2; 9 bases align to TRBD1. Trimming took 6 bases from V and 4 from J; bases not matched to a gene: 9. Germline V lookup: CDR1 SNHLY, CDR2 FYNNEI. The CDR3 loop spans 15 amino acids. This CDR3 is CASRSQGQGAYGYTF. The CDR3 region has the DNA TGTGCCAGCAGGAGCCAGGGACAGGGAGCCTATGGCTACACCTTC.

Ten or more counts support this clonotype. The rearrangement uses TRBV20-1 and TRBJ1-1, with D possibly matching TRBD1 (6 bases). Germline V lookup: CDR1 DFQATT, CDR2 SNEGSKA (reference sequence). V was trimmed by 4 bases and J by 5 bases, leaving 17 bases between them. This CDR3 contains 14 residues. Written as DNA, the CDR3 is TGCAGTGCTACGGCGGGGGGGGCTTGGACTGAAGCTTTCTTT. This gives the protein CSATAGGAWTEAFF.

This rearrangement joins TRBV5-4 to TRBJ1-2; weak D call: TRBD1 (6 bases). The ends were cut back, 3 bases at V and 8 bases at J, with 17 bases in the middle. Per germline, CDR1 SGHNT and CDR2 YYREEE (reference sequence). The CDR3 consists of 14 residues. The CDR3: CASSSAGTLGGYTF. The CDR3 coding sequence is TGTGCCAGCAGCTCCGCCGGGACATTGGGGGGCTACACCTTC. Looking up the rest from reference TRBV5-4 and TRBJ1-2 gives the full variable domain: ETGVTQSPTHLIKTRGQQVTLRCSSQSGHNTVSWYQQALGQGPQFIFQYYREEENGRGNFPPRFSGLQFPNYSSELNVNALELDDSALYLCASSSAGTLGGYTFGSGTRLTVV.

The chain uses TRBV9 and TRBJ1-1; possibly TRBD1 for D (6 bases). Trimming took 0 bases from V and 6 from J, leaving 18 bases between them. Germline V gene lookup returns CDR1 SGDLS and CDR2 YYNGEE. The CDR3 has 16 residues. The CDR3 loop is CASSVAGGLSRSEAFF. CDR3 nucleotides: TGTGCCAGCAGCGTAGCTGGGGGGCTTAGTAGGTCTGAAGCTTTCTTT.

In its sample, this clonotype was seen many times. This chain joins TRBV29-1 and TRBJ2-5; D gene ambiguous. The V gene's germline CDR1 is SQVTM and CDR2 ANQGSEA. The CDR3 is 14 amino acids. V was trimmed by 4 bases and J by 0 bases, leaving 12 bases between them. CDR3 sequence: CSVAQSHHQETQYF. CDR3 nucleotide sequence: TGCAGCGTTGCCCAATCACATCACCAAGAGACCCAGTACTTC.

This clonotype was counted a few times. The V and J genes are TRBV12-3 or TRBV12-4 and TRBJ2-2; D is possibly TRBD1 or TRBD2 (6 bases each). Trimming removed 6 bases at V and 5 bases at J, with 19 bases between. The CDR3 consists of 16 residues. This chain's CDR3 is CASSLPWGARTGELFF. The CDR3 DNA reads TGTGCCAGCAGCCTCCCTTGGGGGGCGCGGACCGGGGAGCTGTTTTTT.